Presented here are 14 T cell receptor beta chains from one specimen sequenced in a study of blood T cell repertoires in COVID-19. Produced via immunoSEQ multiplex PCR; TCRdb's table is partial and in-frame only. The sample contains 55,000 to 90,000 clones, around 84% of which appear only once. What was sequenced was peripheral blood. The receptor set was obtained from a woman in her 70s with acute or convalescent COVID-19.

This clone was found a few times. CDR3 loop: CASSSVTDTQYF. The DNA of the CDR3 is TGTGCCAGTAGTTCAGTCACAGATACGCAGTATTTT. The chain joins TRBV19 to TRBJ2-3; D gene uncertain. The CDR3 length is 12 residues. V was cut by 5 bases and J by 2 bases, with 5 bases left in between. Germline V gives CDR1 LNHDA, CDR2 SQIVND (reference sequence).

This clone was counted once. The chain carries TRBV7-9 and TRBJ2-7; D is unresolved. With 4 bases removed from V and 5 bases from J, the gap between germline ends came to 27 bases. The CDR3 length is 18 residues. CDR1 and CDR2 (germline): SEHNR, FQNEAQ (reference sequence). The CDR3 protein is CASSSRRFEERYSHEQYF. As DNA, the CDR3 is TGTGCCAGCAGCTCCCGACGATTCGAGGAGAGATATTCCCACGAGCAGTACTTC.

J is TRBJ2-2 and V is TRBV7-6; D perhaps matches TRBD2 (5 bases). Trimming took 7 bases from V and 1 from J, leaving 16 bases between them. The CDR3 totals 16 residues. The germline CDR1 and CDR2 sequences are SGHVS and FNYEAQ. CDR3 in amino acids: CASIRGVGENTGELFF. The CDR3 DNA sequence: TGTGCCAGCATTCGAGGCGTGGGAGAGAACACCGGGGAGCTGTTTTTT.

The chain is built from TRBV6-5 and TRBJ2-7, with D possibly TRBD2 on 5 matching bases. V was trimmed by 6 bases and J by 3 bases, leaving 18 bases between them. The CDR3 runs 15 residues. The germline CDR1 and CDR2 sequences are MNHEY and SVGAGI. The CDR3 reads CASSLNLGRGYEQYF. Here the CDR3 DNA reads TGTGCCAGCAGCCTTAACCTAGGACGGGGCTACGAGCAGTACTTC.

A few counts support this clone. The V and J genes are TRBV9 and TRBJ1-1, with 9 bases lining up with TRBD1. The CDR3 totals 18 residues. Germline V lookup: CDR1 SGDLS, CDR2 YYNGEE. The junction had 15 bases not matched to a gene; V was cut back by 2 bases and J by 4 bases. CDR3: CASSVAERTGEYGTEAFF. The CDR3 bases are TGTGCCAGCAGCGTCGCTGAGAGGACAGGGGAATATGGCACTGAAGCTTTCTTT. Complete variable domain (other parts from reference TRBV9 and TRBJ1-1): DSGVTQTPKHLITATGQRVTLRCSPRSGDLSVYWYQQSLDQGLQFLIQYYNGEERAKGNILERFSAQQFPDLHSELNLSSLELGDSALYFCASSVAERTGEYGTEAFFGQGTRLTVV.

The V call is TRBV28, the J call TRBJ1-5; 9 bases map to TRBD1. The CDR3 length is 20 residues. Germline lookup yields CDR1 MDHEN and CDR2 SYDVKM. After removal of 7 bases from V and 3 bases from J, the junction contained 22 bases not matched to a gene. The CDR3 loop reads CASTPGTGNEILSSNQPQHF. CDR3 nucleotides: TGTGCCAGCACCCCCGGGACAGGGAACGAAATTCTGTCATCCAATCAGCCCCAGCATTTT.

In DNA form, the CDR3 reads TGTGCCTGGAGTCCTCAGGCTAACTATGGCTACACCTTC. It codes for CAWSPQANYGYTF. The rearrangement joins TRBV30 to TRBJ1-2; D call uncertain. Trimming pared 2 bases from V and 0 bases from J, leaving 7 bases between. CDR1 is GTSNPN and CDR2 is SVGIG in the germline V gene (reference sequence). The CDR3 loop spans 13 amino acids.

This rearrangement joins TRBV30 to TRBJ1-2; D possibly corresponds to TRBD1 (6 bases). CDR1 GTSNPN and CDR2 SVGIG come from the germline V gene (reference sequence). The V and J ends lost 0 bases and 7 bases respectively, with 6 bases between them. The CDR3 totals 11 residues. CDR3 in amino acids: CAWSVGGGYTF. CDR3 nucleotides: TGTGCCTGGAGTGTAGGGGGTGGCTACACCTTC.

The CDR3: CASSPFSDTEAFF. In DNA, the CDR3 is TGTGCCAGTAGTCCCTTCTCGGACACTGAAGCTTTCTTT. The chain recombines TRBV19 with TRBJ1-1; D gene uncertain. V lost 5 bases and J lost 3, with 10 bases in between. Germline CDR1 and CDR2: LNHDA and SQIVND (reference sequence). The CDR3 covers 13 residues.

This clone was detected once. CDR3: CSVGQGAETEAFF. The CDR3 nucleotides are TGCAGCGTGGGACAGGGAGCCGAGACTGAAGCTTTCTTT. V gene TRBV29-1 combines with J gene TRBJ1-1; 9 bases align to TRBD1. CDR1 is SQVTM and CDR2 is ANQGSEA in the germline V gene. J lost 5 bases, V lost 6 bases, and 7 bases had no gene match. The CDR3 loop spans 13 amino acids.

This chain uses TRBV9 with TRBJ2-6; possibly TRBD2 for D (6 bases). V lost 0 bases and J 2 bases, leaving 12 bases between the germline ends. The CDR3 is 17 amino acids. The germline CDR1 and CDR2 sequences are SGDLS and YYNGEE. This chain's CDR3 is CASSVAAGWAGANVLTF. CDR3 sequence (DNA): TGTGCCAGCAGCGTAGCGGCGGGGTGGGCTGGGGCCAACGTCCTGACTTTC.

This clone was counted only a few times. The chain uses TRBV29-1 and TRBJ1-2; a possible D gene is TRBD1 (6 bases). V was trimmed by 0 bases and J by 4 bases, leaving 15 bases between them. Germline V gene lookup returns CDR1 SQVTM and CDR2 ANQGSEA. The CDR3 spans 15 residues. The CDR3 loop is CSVEDRDNIIYGYTF. CDR3 nucleotide sequence: TGCAGCGTTGAAGACCGGGACAACATTATCTATGGCTACACCTTC.

The chain uses TRBV6-5 and TRBJ1-1; 8 positions agree with TRBD1. The V segment lost 1 base and the J segment 1 base; nucleotides outside the gene matches: 2. The CDR3 has 15 amino acids. The germline CDR1 and CDR2 sequences are MNHEY and SVGAGI. As DNA, the CDR3 is TGTGCCAGCAGTTACTACGGACAGGGGAACACTGAAGCTTTCTTT. Protein: CASSYYGQGNTEAFF.

The V and J genes are TRBV4-1 and TRBJ2-1; weak D call: TRBD2 (5 bases). Germline V gene lookup returns CDR1 MGHRA and CDR2 YSYEKL. Between the trimmed V and J ends, which lost 8 bases and 1 base, there was a span of 12 bases. The CDR3 extends over 14 amino acids. The CDR3 coding sequence is TGCGCCAGCGGCCTAGGCGGGTCCTACAATGAGCAGTTCTTC. Amino acid sequence: CASGLGGSYNEQFF.